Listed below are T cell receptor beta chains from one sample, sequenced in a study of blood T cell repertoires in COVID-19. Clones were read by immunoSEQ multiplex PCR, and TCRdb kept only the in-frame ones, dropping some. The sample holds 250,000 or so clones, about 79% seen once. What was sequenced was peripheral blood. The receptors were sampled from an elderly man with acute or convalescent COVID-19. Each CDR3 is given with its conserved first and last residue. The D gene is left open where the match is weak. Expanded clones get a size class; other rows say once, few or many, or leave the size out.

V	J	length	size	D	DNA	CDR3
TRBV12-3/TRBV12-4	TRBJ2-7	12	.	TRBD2	TGTGCCAGCGCGCGGGGGTCTTGGGAGCAGTACTTC	CASARGSWEQYF
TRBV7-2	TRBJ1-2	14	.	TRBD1	TGTGCCAGCAGCTTAAGTCAGGGGGACTATGGCTACACCTTC	CASSLSQGDYGYTF
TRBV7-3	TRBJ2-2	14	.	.	TGTGCCAGCAGCTGGCAGGGCCGTACCGGGGAGCTGTTTTTT	CASSWQGRTGELFF
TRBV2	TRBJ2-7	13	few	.	TGTGCCAGCAGTGGCCCCCGACCAGGTCCCCAGTACTTC	CASSGPRPGPQYF
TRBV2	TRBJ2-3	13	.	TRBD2	TGTGCCAGCAGTTCTCGGGGGGGAGGTACGCAGTATTTT	CASSSRGGGTQYF
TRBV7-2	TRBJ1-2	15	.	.	TGTGCCAGCATCCCCGGGGCGGGGACCAACTATGGCTACACCTTC	CASIPGAGTNYGYTF
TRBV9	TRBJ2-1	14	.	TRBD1	TGTGCCAGCAGCGAGGACAGGGGAAGGGATGAGCAGTTCTTC	CASSEDRGRDEQFF
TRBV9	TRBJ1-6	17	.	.	TGTGCCAGCAGCGTAGCTGCGGGGAGCTCCTATAATTCACCCCTCCACTTT	CASSVAAGSSYNSPLHF
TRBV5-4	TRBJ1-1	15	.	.	TGTGCCAGCAGCTTGGCCGCACAGCCTAACACTGAAGCTTTCTTT	CASSLAAQPNTEAFF
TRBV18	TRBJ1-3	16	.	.	TGTGCCAGCTCACCCTCCCAGGGGCGCCGCGGAAACACCATATATTTT	CASSPSQGRRGNTIYF
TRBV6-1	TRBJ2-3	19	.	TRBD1	TGTGCCAGCAGTGGAAGACCCGCAGGGGGCGCAGAGAACACAGATACGCAGTATTTT	CASSGRPAGGAENTDTQYF
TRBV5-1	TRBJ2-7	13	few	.	TGCGCCAGCAGCCTAAGAAGAAATTCCGAGCAGTACTTC	CASSLRRNSEQYF
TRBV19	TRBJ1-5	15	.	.	TGTGCCAGTAACCCGGGGGGATTGATTAATCAGCCCCAGCATTTT	CASNPGGLINQPQHF
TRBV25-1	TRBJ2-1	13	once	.	TGTGCCAGCAGACCGGGACACAACAATGAGCAGTTCTTC	CASRPGHNNEQFF
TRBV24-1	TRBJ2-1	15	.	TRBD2	TGTGCCACCAGTGACTCTAGCGGGGGCCACTCGGAGCAGTTCTTC	CATSDSSGGHSEQFF
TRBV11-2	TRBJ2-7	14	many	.	TGTGCCAGCAGCTTGTACCGGGGGTCCTACGAGCAGTACTTC	CASSLYRGSYEQYF
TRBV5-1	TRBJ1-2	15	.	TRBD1	TGCGCCAGCAGCTTATCCTGGACAGGGGGTGGCGGCTACACCTTC	CASSLSWTGGGGYTF
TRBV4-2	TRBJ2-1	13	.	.	TGTGCCAGCGGGAGCGGAATTTACAATGAGCAGTTCTTC	CASGSGIYNEQFF
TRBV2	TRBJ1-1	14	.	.	TGTGCCAGCAGTTCCCAACAGAAGAACACTGAAGCTTTCTTT	CASSSQQKNTEAFF
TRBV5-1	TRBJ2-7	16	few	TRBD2	TGCGCCAGCAGCTCCTCGACTAGCGGGGGACTCTACGAGCAGTACTTC	CASSSSTSGGLYEQYF
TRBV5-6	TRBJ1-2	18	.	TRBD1	TGTGCCAGCAGCTCATACTTACAGGGGGCGCGAAACCATGCTGGCTACACCTTC	CASSSYLQGARNHAGYTF
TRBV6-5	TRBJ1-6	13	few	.	TGTGCCAGCAGTCCCCTCGCAGGGTCACCCCTCCACTTT	CASSPLAGSPLHF
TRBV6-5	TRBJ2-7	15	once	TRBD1	TGTGCCAGCAGGAAACAGACGCAGGGGGCCCTCGAGCAGTACTTC	CASRKQTQGALEQYF
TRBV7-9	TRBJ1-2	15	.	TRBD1	TGTGCCAGCAGCTTACACTCGGGACAGGGGCATGGCTACACCTTC	CASSLHSGQGHGYTF
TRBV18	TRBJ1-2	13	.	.	TGTGCCAGCTCACCACAAAACAGGGACGGCTACACCTTC	CASSPQNRDGYTF
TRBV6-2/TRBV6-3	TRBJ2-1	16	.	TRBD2	TGTGCCAGCAGTTACCGGAGCGGGAGTACGTACAATGAGCAGTTCTTC	CASSYRSGSTYNEQFF
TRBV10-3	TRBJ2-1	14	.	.	TGTGCCATCAGTGGACATGGATGGATGGATGAGCAGTTCTTC	CAISGHGWMDEQFF
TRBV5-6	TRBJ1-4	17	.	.	TGTGCCAGCAGCTTGGCCCCGGGGTATGCAACTAATGAAAAACTGTTTTTT	CASSLAPGYATNEKLFF
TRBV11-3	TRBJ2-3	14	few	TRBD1	TGTGCCAGCAGCTTGGGACAGGGGGTGTATACGCAGTATTTT	CASSLGQGVYTQYF
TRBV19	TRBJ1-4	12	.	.	TGTGCCAGTTTGGGGCTAAATGAAAAACTGTTTTTT	CASLGLNEKLFF